The clone carrying this T cell receptor (beta chain) appeared once. This sample was taken from a study of blood T cell repertoires in COVID-19. On the study more broadly: From T cells, B-cell-depleted T cells, or PBMCs came the material, which was cDNA or gDNA.

The CDR3 runs to 12 residues. In germline, CDR1 is MNHEY, CDR2 SVGAGI. The V end was cut by 6 bases, the J end by 4 bases, with 9 bases between. Original methodology: Reference gene primer amplification gave nucleated cell count estimates. Clones were read by immunoSEQ multiplex PCR, and TCRdb kept only the in-frame ones, dropping some. The V and J calls and clone size were taken over from that table, and D and trimming were inferred from the DNA. Counted here are approximately 140,000 clones, about 85% occurring once; the ten biggest clones make up 8% to 10%. The genes are TRBV6-5 and TRBJ1-2; D call uncertain. The TCR sequence derives from a man aged 35 to 55 with active or convalescent COVID-19. The specimen sequenced was peripheral blood. CDR3 protein: CASSPAPYGYTF. The CDR3 bases are TGTGCCAGCAGCCCAGCGCCCTATGGCTACACCTTC.